The sequence of this T cell receptor (beta chain) was determined in a study of blood T cell repertoires in COVID-19. Whole-study context: Samples taken during acute and convalescent COVID-19 were collected in the United States, Italy and Spain.

The germline V gene encodes CDR1 LNHDA and CDR2 SQIVND (reference sequence). Trimming left V 0 bases short and J 11 bases short, with 13 bases between. This CDR3 is 13 amino acids long. Original processing methods: Estimates of nucleated cell counts were drawn from the amplification of reference gene primers. Method: immunoSEQ multiplex PCR; TCRdb's copy keeps in-frame clones and lacks some. Clone size and the V and J calls come from that table; the DNA yielded D and trimming. The sample yields 200,000 to 250,000 clones, around 87% seen once. The specimen sequenced was peripheral blood. The clonotype comes from a woman in her forties or fifties with COVID-19, enrolled during active disease. This rearrangement joins TRBV19 to TRBJ1-1; weak D call: TRBD1 (5 bases). The chain's CDR3 is CASSIDERGDAFF. CDR3 sequence (DNA): TGTGCCAGTAGTATAGATGAGCGGGGCGATGCTTTCTTT. Using reference TRBV19 and TRBJ1-1 for the parts outside the CDR3, the full variable domain is DGGITQSPKYLFRKEGQNVTLSCEQNLNHDAMYWYRQDPGQGLRLIYYSQIVNDFQKGDIAEGYSVSREKKESFPLTVTSAQKNPTAFYLCASSIDERGDAFFGQGTRLTVV.